Given below is one TCR beta chain in context. This entry comes from a study of shared T cell receptors in the human thymus. Using immunoSEQ multiplex PCR, the repertoire was profiled, and TCRdb retains in-frame clones only, with some absent. Among around 730,000 clones listed, 70% to 90% were seen once. These data also featured in a second study, about human thymus T cells. Per that paper: Corrective heart surgery yielded the resections from which the thymus tissue came. Both thymic and peripheral blood repertoires showed apparently biased V and J usage. Unrelated individuals were reported by related research to share highly overlapping thymic repertoires.

Sequenced input: thymocytes. This sequence originates from a girl in the first two years of life with a congenital heart defect.

CDR3 nucleotides: TGTGCCAGCAGTTCTCAGACGACAGTCAATTCACCCCTCCACTTT. Translating it yields CASSSQTTVNSPLHF. This chain joins TRBV28 and TRBJ1-6, with D tentatively TRBD1 (5 bases). Trimming took off 4 bases at V and 7 bases at J, with 14 bases between the two ends. The CDR3 is 15 residues long. Per the germline V gene, CDR1 is MDHEN and CDR2 is SYDVKM.